The 22 T cell receptor beta chains below were found in one sample sequenced in a study of T and B cells in COVID-19 patients (dated by TCRdb to the early 2020s). The reads were generated on an Illumina MiSeq. Multiplex PCR with BIOMED2 TRB-A/B primer pools was used to amplify the TRB rearrangements. In TCRdb, the public reads were trimmed at Q25 with fastp and aligned with MiXCR, with productive beta chains retained. Identical CDR3 proteins give one entry, which carries the most common genes and DNA. The sample includes fewer than 25,000 distinct CDR3 sequences, with about 32% observed a single time. Jointly, the top ten make up 2.5% to 3% of the sample. TRB repertoires were amplified using about 220-500 ng of genomic DNA isolated from blood. The sample taken for sequencing was blood. The receptors shown here come from a human donor who had recovered from COVID-19.

This clonotype was found a few times. The J gene is TRBJ1-5, the V gene TRBV12-3 or TRBV12-4, with 10 bases matching TRBD1. The J segment lost 1 base and the V segment lost 4 bases, leaving 4 bases of the junction unmatched. The CDR3 is 16 amino acids. CDR3 nucleotide sequence: TGTGCCAGCAGTTCCGGACAGGGGGGCAGCAATCAGCCCCAGCATTTT. Protein sequence: CASSSGQGGSNQPQHF.

The CDR3 bases are TGTGCCTGGAGTGTCTACCCGGACAGGGGCGACGGCTACACCTTC. Encoded protein: CAWSVYPDRGDGYTF. The V gene is TRBV30, the J gene TRBJ1-2; 9 bases agree with TRBD1. The CDR3 has 15 residues. CDR1 is GTSNPN and CDR2 is SVGIG in the germline V gene (reference sequence). Trimming at V came to 0 bases and at J to 8 bases, leaving 10 bases not matched to a gene.

In its sample, this clonotype ranks as medium-sized. This chain connects TRBV27 to TRBJ2-1; D gene ambiguous. Germline V lookup: CDR1 MNHEY, CDR2 SMNVEV (reference sequence). V lost 5 bases, J lost 7 bases, and 12 bases lay in between. The CDR3 is 13 amino acids. This CDR3 reads CASSPPFRNEQFF. Here the CDR3 DNA reads TGTGCCAGCAGTCCCCCGTTCCGGAATGAGCAGTTCTTC.

The chain is built from TRBV7-9 and TRBJ2-7, with D tentatively TRBD1 or TRBD2 (6 bases each). Germline values: CDR1 SEHNR, CDR2 FQNEAQ (reference sequence). The ends were cut back, 0 bases at V and 3 bases at J, with 12 bases in the middle. The CDR3 is 15 residues long. CDR3 in amino acids: CASSLAQGGSYEQYF. DNA of the CDR3: TGTGCCAGCAGCTTAGCACAGGGAGGAAGCTACGAGCAGTACTTC.

Comment on this clonotype: One end of the junction is discordant with germline, which a read error may explain. V and J are TRBV10-3 and TRBJ2-7, with 7 bases lining up with TRBD1. CDR3 length: 15 amino acids. Germline V gene data show CDR1 as ENHRY and CDR2 as SYGVKD. The CDR3 sequence is CASSEGVTGIYEQYF. The CDR3 nucleotides read TGTGCCAGCAGTGAAGGTGTGACAGGGATCTACGAGCAGTACTTC.

The chain carries TRBV30 and TRBJ1-3; D is undetermined. V lost 5 bases and J lost 2, with 7 bases in between. The V gene's germline CDR1 is GTSNPN and CDR2 SVGIG (reference sequence). The CDR3 runs 12 residues. CDR3 loop: CAWDRTGNTIYF. The CDR3 DNA follows: TGTGCCTGGGATCGAACTGGAAACACCATATATTTT.

This clonotype has a count of ten or more. The chain employs TRBV27 and TRBJ2-7, with D possibly being TRBD2 (6 bases). CDR3 size: 16 residues. Germline loops: CDR1 MNHEY, CDR2 SMNVEV (reference sequence). Deletions cut 0 bases from V and 3 bases from J, with 15 bases between. Here the CDR3 DNA reads TGTGCCAGCAGTTTATCAGGGCAGGGCGGGAACTACGAGCAGTACTTC. Translated: CASSLSGQGGNYEQYF.

The chain uses TRBV30 and TRBJ1-4; no clear D gene. The CDR3 contains 13 residues. V was trimmed by 1 base and J by 4 bases, leaving 7 bases between them. Germline V lookup: CDR1 GTSNPN, CDR2 SVGIG (reference sequence). The CDR3 loop reads CAWSGGINEKLFF. CDR3 in DNA: TGTGCCTGGAGTGGTGGGATTAATGAAAAACTGTTTTTT.

This clonotype ranks as medium-sized. CDR3 protein: CATSRDWGSLHF. The CDR3 coding sequence is TGTGCCACCAGCAGAGATTGGGGTTCCCTCCACTTT. This chain connects TRBV15 to TRBJ1-6, with D unclear. The CDR3 is 12 residues long. The germline V and J ends were trimmed by 0 bases and 14 bases, with 8 bases remaining between them. Germline V gene data show CDR1 as LNHNV and CDR2 as YYDKDF (reference sequence).

This chain connects TRBV5-7 to TRBJ2-3; 13 nucleotides agree with TRBD2. TRBV5-7 is placed among ORFs of uncertain function. The CDR3 runs to 17 residues. After removal of 4 bases from V and 2 bases from J, the junction contained 7 bases not matched to a gene. CDR3 sequence: CASSPRTSGSLTDTQYF. The CDR3 DNA sequence: TGTGCCAGCAGCCCAAGGACTAGCGGGAGTCTCACAGATACGCAGTATTTT.

The rearrangement uses TRBV5-5 and TRBJ1-3; D gene unclear. CDR3 size: 14 residues. Germline CDR1 reads SGHKS; CDR2 reads YYEKEE (reference sequence). V was pared by 0 bases and J by 4 bases, with 8 bases between. The DNA of the CDR3 is TGTGCCAGCAGCTTGGACCCCGGGGGAAACACCATATATTTT. This translates into CASSLDPGGNTIYF.

In this sample, this clonotype turned up a few times. The chain joins TRBV11-1 to TRBJ2-1; D is unclear. V lost 1 base to trimming and J lost 6 bases, with 10 bases between them. The CDR3 consists of 14 residues. Per the germline V gene, CDR1 is SGHAT and CDR2 is FQDESV (reference sequence). Here the CDR3 reads CASSLGPVSNEQFF. In DNA form, the CDR3 reads TGTGCCAGCAGCTTAGGGCCGGTTAGCAATGAGCAGTTCTTC.

This clonotype is categorized as medium-sized. This chain uses TRBV29-1 with TRBJ2-6, with D possibly being TRBD1 (5 bases). Germline values: CDR1 SQVTM, CDR2 ANQGSEA. Trimming removed 6 bases from V and 0 bases from J, with 9 bases in between. This CDR3 is 14 amino acids long. The CDR3 DNA is TGCAGCGTAAATCAGGGCTCTGGGGCCAACGTCCTGACTTTC. Translated, it gives CSVNQGSGANVLTF. Variable domain in full (rest from reference TRBV29-1 and TRBJ2-6): SAVISQKPSRDICQRGTSLTIQCQVDSQVTMMFWYRQQPGQSLTLIATANQGSEATYESGFVIDKFPISRPNLTFSTLTVSNMSPEDSSIYLCSVNQGSGANVLTFGAGSRLTVL.

The CDR3 DNA reads as TGCGCCAGCAGCTCGACAGGGGCCCTCTACAATGAGCAGTTCTTC. Translating gives CASSSTGALYNEQFF. This rearrangement joins TRBV5-1 to TRBJ2-1; 8 bases map to TRBD1. After removal of 3 bases from V and 3 bases from J, the junction contained 5 bases not matched to a gene. From germline, CDR1 is SGHRS and CDR2 YFSETQ. The CDR3 covers 15 residues.

On this clonotype itself: A read error may explain this, as a much larger clone is one base away. For the CDR3, the DNA is TGTGCCTGGAGTTGGGACAGGGGGACCGCTTTT. This translates into CAWSWDRGTAF. The chain couples TRBV30 to TRBJ1-1; 11 nucleotides match TRBD1. Germline CDR1 GTSNPN, CDR2 SVGIG (reference sequence). There are 11 residues in the CDR3.

As regards this clonotype: A much bigger clone sits one base away, suggesting this may be a read error. The chain uses TRBV10-3 and TRBJ2-5; no reliable D call. The CDR3 loop spans 13 amino acids. Germline CDR1 reads ENHRY; CDR2 reads SYGVKD. Trimming removed 5 bases from V and 3 bases from J, with 10 bases in between. Here the CDR3 reads CAISTDAKETQYF. The CDR3 DNA reads as TGTGCCATCAGTACTGACGCGAAAGAGACCCAGTACTTC.

This clonotype was observed a few times. The chain combines TRBV27 with TRBJ1-4; no definite D call. This CDR3 spans 14 amino acids. The germline V and J ends were trimmed by 7 bases and 7 bases, with 16 bases remaining between them. The V gene's germline CDR1 is MNHEY and CDR2 SMNVEV (reference sequence). The CDR3 protein is CASKESALREKLFF. CDR3 DNA sequence: TGTGCCAGCAAGGAATCAGCTCTCCGTGAAAAACTGTTTTTT.

This clonotype was recorded at least ten times. This chain joins TRBV27 and TRBJ2-3; D uncertain. The CDR3 covers 12 residues. Germline V CDR1 and CDR2: MNHEY, SMNVEV (reference sequence). The V and J ends lost 6 bases and 4 bases respectively, with 8 bases between them. DNA of the CDR3: TGTGCCAGCAGCCAGGATTCAGATACGCAGTATTTT. Its protein is CASSQDSDTQYF.

DNA for the CDR3: TGTGCCAGCAGCCCCGGCACCTACGAGCAGTACTTC. Its translation: CASSPGTYEQYF. The chain has TRBV7-6 and TRBJ2-7; D not resolved. V was cut by 5 bases and J by 2 bases, with 7 bases left in between. The CDR3 loop spans 12 amino acids. The germline gives CDR1 SGHVS, CDR2 FNYEAQ.

This clonotype turned up a few times. The chain employs TRBV18 and TRBJ1-4, with a weak D call TRBD1 (6 bases). In germline, CDR1 is KGHSH, CDR2 LQKENI. The CDR3 extends over 15 amino acids. V lost 0 bases to trimming and J lost 5 bases, with 10 bases between them. The CDR3 protein is CASSPPDRVNEKLFF. The DNA of the CDR3 is TGTGCCAGCTCACCACCGGACAGAGTGAATGAAAAACTGTTTTTT. Using reference TRBV18 and TRBJ1-4 for the parts outside the CDR3, the full variable domain is NAGVMQNPRHLVRRRGQEARLRCSPMKGHSHVYWYRQLPEEGLKFMVYLQKENIIDESGMPKERFSAEFPKEGPSILRIQQVVRGDSAAYFCASSPPDRVNEKLFFGSGTQLSVL.

Remarks on this clonotype: This clone may be a read error of a much larger clone one base away. This sequence joins TRBV29-1 and TRBJ2-3; D may be TRBD1 (5 bases). V lost 1 base and J lost 4, with 12 bases in between. CDR1 SQVTM and CDR2 ANQGSEA come from the germline V gene. CDR3 length: 14 residues. The CDR3 is CSVEGGSGADTQYF. CDR3 bases: TGCAGCGTTGAAGGGGGCTCTGGAGCAGATACGCAGTATTTT.

There are many counts of this clonotype. The rearrangement links TRBV5-4 to TRBJ2-7; 14 positions agree with TRBD2. J was trimmed by 6 bases and V by 4 bases; bases with no gene match: 6. CDR1 is SGHNT and CDR2 is YYREEE in the germline V gene (reference sequence). The CDR3 totals 15 residues. As DNA, the CDR3 is TGTGCCAGCAGCACCTCGGGACTAGCGGGAGCCGAGCAGTACTTC. This translates into CASSTSGLAGAEQYF. The entire variable domain, with the rest obtained from reference TRBV5-4 and TRBJ2-7, is as follows: ETGVTQSPTHLIKTRGQQVTLRCSSQSGHNTVSWYQQALGQGPQFIFQYYREEENGRGNFPPRFSGLQFPNYSSELNVNALELDDSALYLCASSTSGLAGAEQYFGPGTRLTVT.